One sample yielded the 11 T cell receptor beta chains listed below, sequenced in a study of T cells in Graves' hyperthyroidism and ophthalmopathy. RNA transcripts served as the template for amplifying TCR beta CDR3 regions. RT-PCR in the first round (using the HTBI primer set) targeted the TCR CDR3. TCRdb reprocessed the multiplex PCR reads with MiXCR, giving one entry per CDR3 protein. Here the sample spans 600,000 to 700,000 distinct CDR3 sequences, about 45% being singletons. Sequencing was done on a sample of peripheral blood or thyroid tissue (not recorded which). These TCRs come from an adult man with Graves' disease, either hyperthyroidism or ophthalmopathy (not recorded which).

The chain links TRBV29-1 to TRBJ2-7; 10 bases are a match to TRBD1. Germline-derived CDR1 and CDR2 are SQVTM and ANQGSEA. The CDR3 has 15 amino acids. Trimming cost V 6 bases and J 1 base; bases outside gene matches: 9. This chain's CDR3 is CSVASGTGVSYEQYF. Here the CDR3 DNA reads TGCAGCGTAGCTTCCGGGACAGGGGTTTCCTACGAGCAGTACTTC.

The chain recombines TRBV7-9 with TRBJ2-5, with 13 positions matching TRBD2. The CDR3 covers 15 residues. The ends lost 5 bases at V and 6 bases at J; junction bases unmatched: 6. The germline CDR1 and CDR2 sequences are SEHNR and FQNEAQ (reference sequence). The CDR3 nucleotides are TGTGCCAGCAGCCCACGGACTAGCGGGAGACAGACCCAGTACTTC. It yields the protein CASSPRTSGRQTQYF. Drawing the rest from reference TRBV7-9 and TRBJ2-5, the complete variable domain is DTGVSQNPRHKITKRGQNVTFRCDPISEHNRLYWYRQTLGQGPEFLTYFQNEAQLEKSRLLSDRFSAERPKGSFSTLEIQRTEQGDSAMYLCASSPRTSGRQTQYFGPGTRLLVL.

The table lists this clonotype with a count of one. This chain uses TRBV7-2 with TRBJ2-5, with 8 bases aligning to TRBD2. V lost 2 bases, J lost 5 bases, and 10 bases stayed unmatched. From germline, CDR1 is SGHTA and CDR2 FQGNSA. The CDR3 covers 16 residues. CDR3 protein: CASSLSGGTWTETQYF. Written as DNA, the CDR3 is TGTGCCAGCAGCTTAAGCGGGGGCACCTGGACGGAGACCCAGTACTTC.

This chain links TRBV12-3 or TRBV12-4 with TRBJ1-1; maybe TRBD1 (5 bases). The CDR3 totals 14 residues. Trimming cost V 0 bases and J 8 bases, with 13 bases left between them. CDR3 DNA: TGTGCCAGCAGTTTAGCTTCAGGGTTGGGGGAAGCTTTCTTT. Encoded protein: CASSLASGLGEAFF.

Concerning this clonotype: This sequence may be a read error, since a much larger clone differs from it by one base. V usage is TRBV29-1 and J usage is TRBJ2-5; 9 nucleotides agree with TRBD2. The end of the DNA is better explained by TRBJ2-7, so the J call may be wrong. This CDR3 comprises 12 residues. From germline, CDR1 is SQVTM and CDR2 ANQGSEA. Here the CDR3 DNA reads TGCAGCGTTGTCCGGCGGGGGGGCGAGCAGTACTTC. It encodes CSVVRRGGEQYF.

The chain combines TRBV7-9 with TRBJ1-2; D is unclear. Germline CDR1 reads SEHNR; CDR2 reads FQNEAQ (reference sequence). Between the trimmed V and J ends, which lost 5 bases and 4 bases, there was a span of 11 bases. CDR3 length: 13 amino acids. CDR3 loop: CASSQNNLYGYTF. The CDR3 nucleotides read TGTGCCAGCAGCCAAAACAACCTCTATGGCTACACCTTC.

The rearrangement links TRBV12-3 or TRBV12-4 to TRBJ1-6; D is uncertain. Trimming shortened V by 7 bases and J by 5 bases, and 6 bases separated the two germline ends. CDR3 size: 12 residues. The CDR3 DNA is TGTGCCAGCACGGAGCATAATTCACCCCTCCACTTT. Translation: CASTEHNSPLHF.

Details on this clonotype: Just one base apart from a much larger clone, this may be a read error. V usage is TRBV7-2 and J usage is TRBJ1-6, with 7 bases identical to TRBD1. With 5 bases clipped from V and 8 bases from J, the junction kept 6 bases outside the gene matches. The germline CDR1 and CDR2 sequences are SGHTA and FQGNSA. The CDR3 loop spans 14 amino acids. CDR3 sequence (DNA): TGTGCCAGCAGCCAAGGGGGCGGTTATTCACCCCTCCACTTT. Amino acid sequence: CASSQGGGYSPLHF.

This clonotype was observed once. CDR3 amino acids: CAWSVQGDEQYF. For the CDR3, the DNA is TGTGCCTGGAGTGTACAGGGAGACGAGCAGTACTTC. The gene calls are TRBV19 and TRBJ2-7, with a possible D match to TRBD1 (6 bases). From germline, CDR1 is LNHDA and CDR2 SQIVND (reference sequence). V was shortened by 11 bases and J by 5 bases, with 16 bases between the two germline ends. This CDR3 spans 12 amino acids.

The rearrangement links TRBV29-1 to TRBJ1-2; TRBD1 aligns across 9 bases. The CDR3 length is 11 residues. Germline assignment: CDR1 SQVTM and CDR2 ANQGSEA. Trimming took 6 bases from V and 7 from J; bases not matched to a gene: 3. CDR3 DNA: TGCAGCGTCCGGGACAGGGTTGGCTACACCTTC. Encoded protein: CSVRDRVGYTF.

The rearrangement links TRBV10-3 to TRBJ1-5, with a weak D call TRBD1 (6 bases). The germline V gene has CDR1 ENHRY and CDR2 SYGVKD. The V and J ends lost 3 bases and 14 bases respectively, with 17 bases between them. The CDR3 is 13 residues long. The CDR3 protein is CAISDLGGAYEHF. Written as DNA, the CDR3 is TGTGCCATCAGTGACCTCGGGGGGGCCTACGAGCATTTT.